This T cell receptor (beta chain) was sequenced during a study of T cell repertoires in cytomegalovirus infection. As for the study in general: Public signatures in TCR beta pointed to CMV infection and matching HLA type.

As regards this clonotype: Its target is not known.

TCRdb called the reads again in MiXCR, with one record for every CDR3 protein. The table includes more than 250,000 distinct CDR3 sequences, about an eighth detected once. Study-level results: CMV carriers having the relevant HLA were flagged by cumulative public TCR beta family frequency. Clonotypes of TCR beta that were HLA-C-restricted and CMV-specific dominated the ex vivo response.

Germline assignment: CDR1 MRHNA and CDR2 SNTAGT. The V end was cut by 0 bases, the J end by 6 bases, with 13 bases between. This CDR3 spans 15 amino acids. This receptor was identified in a human donor in good health (CMV status not recorded). Some clones in this sample may be carry-over from other donors' samples. The gene calls are TRBV6-4 and TRBJ2-3; TRBD1 might be the D (5 bases). Sequencing was performed on PBMCs. CDR3 sequence: CASSDSAGQVDTQYF. CDR3 coding DNA: TGTGCCAGCAGTGACTCGGCAGGACAAGTGGATACGCAGTATTTT.